This T cell receptor beta chain was retrieved from a study of cytomegalovirus exposure and HLA in healthy donors. Overall study results and limits: Later analysis identified several of the most significant clusters that appeared linked to common viral pathogens.

On this clone itself: Its matching antigen is unknown.

V lost 2 bases to trimming and J lost 2 bases, with 15 bases between them. Germline lookup yields CDR1 MDHEN and CDR2 SYDVKM. This CDR3 is built from 17 residues. PCR primers comprised 60 Vbeta and 13 Jbeta primers. Data came from immunoSEQ multiplex PCR; TCRdb stores just in-frame clones and leaves some out. The sample comprises 200,000 to 250,000 clones, 77% of which are singletons, and less than 3% rests with the top ten. What was sequenced was PBMCs. This chain joins TRBV28 and TRBJ2-2; maybe TRBD1 (5 bases). This TCR derives from a woman aged 55 to 70 in good health and CMV-seropositive. The chain's CDR3 is CASSLNPGLVNTGELFF. The CDR3 region has the DNA TGTGCCAGCAGTTTAAACCCAGGGTTGGTCAACACCGGGGAGCTGTTTTTT.